Listed here are 29 T cell receptor beta chains from one sample, sequenced in a study of cytomegalovirus exposure and HLA in healthy donors. PCR was performed using 60 Vbeta and 13 Jbeta primers. Some clones are missing from TCRdb's copy, which holds only in-frame ones; the method was immunoSEQ multiplex PCR. The sample has 110,000 to 150,000 clones, roughly 10% seen once. Specimen: PBMCs. The receptors come from a man aged 50 to 60 in good health and CMV-seronegative.

This clone occurred a few times. This chain connects TRBV2 to TRBJ1-5; TRBD1 is a possible D gene (5 bases). Deletions cut 2 bases from V and 6 bases from J, with 17 bases between. CDR1 is SNHLY, CDR2 FYNNEI, per germline. This CDR3 comprises 16 residues. The CDR3 DNA reads as TGTGCCAGCAGTGAAACAGGAACGACGGAGGGTCAGCCCCAGCATTTT. This sequence encodes CASSETGTTEGQPQHF.

This clone was observed a handful of times. CDR3 sequence reads: CASSQESRNTGELFF. DNA for the CDR3: TGCGCCAGCAGCCAAGAATCTAGAAACACCGGGGAGCTGTTTTTT. The gene calls are TRBV4-1 and TRBJ2-2; D is ambiguous. The CDR3 runs to 15 residues. Germline values: CDR1 MGHRA, CDR2 YSYEKL. Trimming pared 0 bases from V and 2 bases from J, leaving 7 bases between.

This clone has a handful of counts. The genes are TRBV20-1 and TRBJ1-2; TRBD1 matches 10 bases. J lost 13 bases, V lost 4 bases, and 6 bases had no gene match. The germline gives CDR1 DFQATT, CDR2 SNEGSKA (reference sequence). The CDR3 sequence is 11 residues long. The DNA of the CDR3 is TGCAGTGCTACCTCCGGGACAGGGGCCACCTTC. It translates to CSATSGTGATF.

This clone was counted a few times. The chain has TRBV7-9 and TRBJ1-5; D is ambiguous. V was trimmed by 5 bases and J by 0 bases, leaving 11 bases between them. Germline loops: CDR1 SEHNR, CDR2 FQNEAQ (reference sequence). The CDR3 is 15 amino acids. CDR3 sequence reads: CASSLPGGSNQPQHF. CDR3 DNA: TGTGCCAGCAGCCTCCCCGGAGGTAGCAATCAGCCCCAGCATTTT.

This clone was observed a handful of times. Different DNA sequences within this sample yield the same CDR3. CDR3 nucleotides: TGTGCCAGCACCCCAGGACAGGGACTCAATCAGCCCCAGCATTTT. Encoded protein: CASTPGQGLNQPQHF. V and J are TRBV2 and TRBJ1-5, with 8 bases lining up with TRBD1. V shed 7 bases and J 3 bases; nucleotides not matched to a gene: 8. This CDR3 contains 15 residues. CDR1 SNHLY and CDR2 FYNNEI come from the germline V gene.

This chain connects TRBV6-1 to TRBJ2-5, with D perhaps TRBD2 (6 bases). The DNA end lines up better with TRBJ2-7; the J call may be wrong. Germline values: CDR1 MNHNS, CDR2 SASEGT. The CDR3 extends over 15 amino acids. Written as DNA, the CDR3 is TGTGCCAGCACGAGCCAGGGACTTTTCTCCTACGAGCAGTACTTC. It specifies CASTSQGLFSYEQYF.

This chain uses TRBV11-3 with TRBJ2-2; TRBD2 aligns across 8 bases. The junction had 9 bases not matched to a gene; V was cut back by 5 bases and J by 7 bases. CDR3 length equals 15 residues. In germline, CDR1 is SGHNT, CDR2 YENEEA. The CDR3 sequence is CASSPSGSGGGELFF. The CDR3 coding sequence is TGTGCCAGCAGCCCGAGCGGGAGCGGTGGCGGGGAGCTGTTTTTT.

The chain carries TRBV5-1 and TRBJ2-1; D ambiguous. Trimming removed 0 bases from V and 3 bases from J, with 4 bases in between. The CDR3 is 13 residues long. Per germline, CDR1 SGHRS and CDR2 YFSETQ. The CDR3 coding sequence is TGCGCCAGCAGCTTGGCCAGCTACAATGAGCAGTTCTTC. This sequence encodes CASSLASYNEQFF.

This clone has just a few counts. The J gene is TRBJ2-5, the V gene TRBV4-2, with TRBD2 matching over 14 bases. The end of the DNA fits TRBJ2-7 better, so the J call may be wrong. The CDR3 runs 15 residues. CDR1 LGHNA and CDR2 YNFKEQ come from the germline V gene. The CDR3, as DNA: TGTGCCAGCAGCCTCGGACTAGCGGGGGGCGACGAGCAGTACTTC. Residues: CASSLGLAGGDEQYF.

The chain has TRBV28 and TRBJ2-5, with D maybe TRBD1 (5 bases). Germline V gene data show CDR1 as MDHEN and CDR2 as SYDVKM. The germline V and J ends were trimmed by 3 bases and 5 bases, with 13 bases remaining between them. This CDR3 contains 14 residues. In nucleotides, the CDR3 is TGTGCCAGCAGTTTGGGGCAGATAATGGAGACCCAGTACTTC. As protein: CASSLGQIMETQYF.

In its sample, this clone was seen a few times. The V gene is TRBV5-1, the J gene TRBJ2-3; 7 bases are a match to TRBD1. Trimming took 3 bases from V and 4 from J; bases not matched to a gene: 5. Germline CDR1 SGHRS, CDR2 YFSETQ. The CDR3 is made up of 14 amino acids. The chain's CDR3 is CASSSDRAADTQYF. For the CDR3, the DNA is TGCGCCAGCAGCTCAGACAGGGCGGCAGATACGCAGTATTTT. Variable domain in full (rest from reference TRBV5-1 and TRBJ2-3): KAGVTQTPRYLIKTRGQQVTLSCSPISGHRSVSWYQQTPGQGLQFLFEYFSETQRNKGNFPGRFSGRQFSNSRSEMNVSTLELGDSALYLCASSSDRAADTQYFGPGTRLTVL.

The genes are TRBV9 and TRBJ2-3; maybe TRBD2 (7 bases). Germline values: CDR1 SGDLS, CDR2 YYNGEE. The CDR3 contains 16 residues. The V and J ends lost 4 bases and 7 bases respectively, with 22 bases between them. CDR3 loop: CASSPRRGGEENTQYF. DNA of the CDR3: TGTGCCAGCAGCCCGAGAAGGGGGGGAGAGGAGAATACGCAGTATTTT.

The chain employs TRBV2 and TRBJ2-7; D is undetermined. This CDR3 is 14 amino acids long. V was pared by 6 bases and J by 2 bases, with 14 bases between. Germline values: CDR1 SNHLY, CDR2 FYNNEI. The CDR3 loop reads CASRVVGKPYEQYF. The CDR3 DNA is TGTGCCAGCAGGGTGGTGGGCAAGCCCTACGAGCAGTACTTC.

The V call is TRBV9, the J call TRBJ2-3, with 7 bases identical to TRBD1. The ends lost 0 bases at V and 2 bases at J; junction bases unmatched: 3. CDR1 is SGDLS and CDR2 is YYNGEE in the germline V gene. There are 15 residues in the CDR3. The CDR3 loop reads CASSVGTGVTDTQYF. DNA for the CDR3: TGTGCCAGCAGCGTAGGAACAGGGGTCACAGATACGCAGTATTTT.

V gene TRBV27 combines with J gene TRBJ1-5; TRBD1 is a possible D gene (6 bases). Germline CDR1 and CDR2: MNHEY and SMNVEV (reference sequence). The CDR3 extends over 14 amino acids. V lost 6 bases to trimming and J lost 1 base, with 10 bases between them. CDR3: CASSRGQSNQPQHF. The CDR3 DNA follows: TGTGCCAGCAGCCGGGGACAAAGCAATCAGCCCCAGCATTTT.

This clone was seen a few times. The chain has TRBV21-1 and TRBJ2-1; no check of the table's D call, TRBD1, against the DNA was made. TRBV21-1 is annotated as a pseudogene. The CDR3 totals 20 residues. CDR3 sequence: CASSKAGTLHWGSSYNEQFF. The DNA of the CDR3 is TGTGCCAGCAGCAAAGCCGGGACACTCCACTGGGGCAGCTCCTACAATGAGCAGTTCTTC.

This clone was seen a handful of times. The chain couples TRBV30 to TRBJ1-4, with D possibly matching TRBD1 (5 bases). V was clipped by 2 bases and J by 2 bases, with 15 bases between them. The germline V gene encodes CDR1 GTSNPN and CDR2 SVGIG (reference sequence). The CDR3 contains 16 residues. The CDR3, as DNA: TGTGCCTGGAGTCCACGGGGGGATCTGACTAATGAAAAACTGTTTTTT. Amino acid sequence: CAWSPRGDLTNEKLFF.

In DNA form, the CDR3 reads TGTGCCAGCAGCTTAGTGACAGGGACCAAGGACGAGCAGTACTTC. It is translated as CASSLVTGTKDEQYF. The rearrangement joins TRBV5-6 to TRBJ2-5; 7 bases line up with TRBD1. Near its end, the DNA agrees better with TRBJ2-7, so the J call may be wrong. Germline V gives CDR1 SGHDT, CDR2 YYEEEE. This CDR3 has 15 amino acids.

The V gene is TRBV30, the J gene TRBJ1-1; D unresolved. CDR1 and CDR2 from the germline V gene are GTSNPN and SVGIG (reference sequence). This CDR3 contains 11 residues. Trimming pared 5 bases from V and 1 base from J, leaving 5 bases between. CDR3 region: CAWGGNTEAFF. CDR3 in DNA: TGTGCCTGGGGAGGGAACACTGAAGCTTTCTTT.

The chain carries TRBV29-1 and TRBJ1-5; D call uncertain. From germline, CDR1 is SQVTM and CDR2 ANQGSEA. Trimming removed 7 bases at V and 0 bases at J, with 16 bases between. This CDR3 is 15 amino acids long. CDR3 sequence: CSALPSGYSNQPQHF. The CDR3 DNA sequence: TGCAGCGCCTTACCCTCGGGATATAGCAATCAGCCCCAGCATTTT.

This clone was found a few times. Here the CDR3 DNA reads TGTGCCAGCAGTTTAGGCGCACTAGCGGGGGCCGCCTACGAGCAGTACTTC. Translated, it gives CASSLGALAGAAYEQYF. V is TRBV28 and J is TRBJ2-7, with 11 bases matching TRBD2. The ends lost 2 bases at V and 2 bases at J; junction bases unmatched: 8. The CDR3 spans 17 residues. CDR1 is MDHEN and CDR2 is SYDVKM in the germline V gene.

This sequence joins TRBV6-5 and TRBJ1-1, with TRBD1 identical over 8 bases. CDR1 is MNHEY and CDR2 is SVGAGI in the germline V gene. The V gene end was trimmed by 4 bases and the J gene end by 3 bases; junction bases not matched to a gene: 7. The CDR3 consists of 15 residues. The CDR3 DNA reads TGTGCCAGCAGTTTCACCCCGGACAGGGACACTGAAGCTTTCTTT. This codes for CASSFTPDRDTEAFF.

The rearrangement uses TRBV14 and TRBJ2-5; 7 bases are a match to TRBD1. The V gene end was trimmed by 5 bases and the J gene end by 0 bases; junction bases not matched to a gene: 12. The CDR3 length is 17 residues. Germline CDR1 is SGHDN and CDR2 is FVKESK. CDR3 sequence: CASSFLTGLGYQETQYF. In DNA, the CDR3 is TGTGCCAGCAGCTTCTTGACAGGGCTCGGGTACCAAGAGACCCAGTACTTC. The full variable domain, rest sourced from reference TRBV14 and TRBJ2-5, is EAGVTQFPSHSVIEKGQTVTLRCDPISGHDNLYWYRRVMGKEIKFLLHFVKESKQDESGMPNNRFLAERTGGTYSTLKVQPAELEDSGVYFCASSFLTGLGYQETQYFGPGTRLLVL.

In this sample, this clone turned up a few times. The chain employs TRBV6-1 and TRBJ1-5; no clear D. The CDR3 totals 16 residues. Germline assignment: CDR1 MNHNS and CDR2 SASEGT. V lost 1 base and J 9 bases, leaving 19 bases between the germline ends. The CDR3 reads CASSEEVSARRVPQHF. In DNA, the CDR3 is TGTGCCAGCAGTGAAGAGGTATCAGCCCGCCGGGTGCCCCAGCATTTT.

This clone has more than one count but fewer than ten. The chain links TRBV2 to TRBJ1-4; D perhaps matches TRBD1 (5 bases). Looked up from germline, CDR1 is SNHLY and CDR2 is FYNNEI. The CDR3 totals 14 residues. V lost 3 bases, J lost 7 bases, and 12 bases lay in between. As DNA, the CDR3 is TGTGCCAGCAGTGACGGGGGGGATCGTGAAAAACTGTTTTTT. Translated: CASSDGGDREKLFF.

A single count supports this clone. This chain connects TRBV27 to TRBJ2-7; 8 positions agree with TRBD1. This CDR3 is 14 amino acids long. Germline-derived CDR1 and CDR2 are MNHEY and SMNVEV (reference sequence). V lost 4 bases and J lost 5; bases outside the gene matches: 7. As DNA, the CDR3 is TGTGCCAGCAGTTATCGACAGGGGCACCACGAGCAGTACTTC. It yields the protein CASSYRQGHHEQYF.

This clone was counted between two and nine times. The chain uses TRBV29-1 and TRBJ1-1; D possibly corresponds to TRBD1 (5 bases). CDR3 length: 12 amino acids. From germline, CDR1 is SQVTM and CDR2 ANQGSEA. Trimming pared 5 bases from V and 2 bases from J, leaving 9 bases between. CDR3 loop: CSVRQGNTEAFF. CDR3 sequence (DNA): TGCAGCGTTCGGCAGGGCAACACTGAAGCTTTCTTT.

This chain joins TRBV2 and TRBJ1-2; possibly TRBD1 for D (5 bases). Germline loops: CDR1 SNHLY, CDR2 FYNNEI. This CDR3 has 13 residues. Trimming took 1 base from V and 3 from J, leaving 6 bases between them. CDR3 sequence: CASSEEGYYGYTF. The CDR3 coding sequence is TGTGCCAGCAGTGAAGAGGGGTACTATGGCTACACCTTC.

This clone was detected only a few times. CDR3 in DNA: TGTGCCAGTAGTATAGATCTCCCCCGGGCGGGGGGGACAGATACGCAGTATTTT. Translation gives CASSIDLPRAGGTDTQYF. This chain joins TRBV19 and TRBJ2-3; TRBD2 matches at 9 bases. J was trimmed by 3 bases and V by 0 bases; bases with no gene match: 10. Germline assignment: CDR1 LNHDA and CDR2 SQIVND (reference sequence). The CDR3 loop spans 18 amino acids.